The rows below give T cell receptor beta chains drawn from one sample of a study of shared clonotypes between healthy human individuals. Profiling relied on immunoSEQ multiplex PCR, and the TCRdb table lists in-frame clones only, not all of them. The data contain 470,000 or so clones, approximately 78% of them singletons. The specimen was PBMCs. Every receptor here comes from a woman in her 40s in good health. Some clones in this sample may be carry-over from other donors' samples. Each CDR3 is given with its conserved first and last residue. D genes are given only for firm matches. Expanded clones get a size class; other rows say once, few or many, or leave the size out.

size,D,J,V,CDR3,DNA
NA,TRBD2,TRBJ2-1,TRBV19,CASSIEAGLAGEQFF,TGTGCCAGTAGTATTGAAGCGGGACTAGCAGGTGAGCAGTTCTTC
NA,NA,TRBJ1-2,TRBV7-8,CASSLNSPNYGYTF,TGTGCCAGCAGCTTAAACAGCCCTAACTATGGCTACACCTTC
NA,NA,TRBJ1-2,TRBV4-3,CASSQDPGVYGYTF,TGCGCCAGCAGCCAAGATCCCGGAGTCTATGGCTACACCTTC
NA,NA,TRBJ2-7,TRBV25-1,CASSEPLEQQYF,TGTGCCAGCAGTGAACCCTTGGAGCAGCAGTACTTC
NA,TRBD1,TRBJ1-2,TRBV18,CASSSYRGSVYGYTF,TGTGCCAGCTCATCATACAGGGGGTCGGTCTATGGCTACACCTTC
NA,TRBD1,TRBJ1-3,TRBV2,CASSVGQTSGNTIYF,TGTGCCAGCAGTGTGGGACAGACCTCTGGAAACACCATATATTTT
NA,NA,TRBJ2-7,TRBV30,CAWSGGAGYEQYF,TGTGCCTGGAGTGGCGGGGCAGGCTACGAGCAGTACTTC
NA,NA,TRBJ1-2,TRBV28,CASGELNYGYTF,TGTGCCAGCGGAGAATTGAACTATGGCTACACCTTC
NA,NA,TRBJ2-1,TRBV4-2,CASSPKADSSYNEQFF,TGTGCCAGCAGCCCAAAAGCGGACAGCTCCTACAATGAGCAGTTCTTC
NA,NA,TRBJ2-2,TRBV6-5,CASRYPTGELFF,TGTGCCAGCAGGTACCCTACCGGGGAGCTGTTTTTT
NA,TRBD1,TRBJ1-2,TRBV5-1,CASSLDGQGARGYTF,TGCGCCAGCAGCTTGGACGGACAGGGGGCGCGGGGCTACACCTTC
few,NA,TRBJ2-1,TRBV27,CASSRMAGLSYNEQFF,TGTGCCAGCAGTAGGATGGCGGGGTTATCCTACAATGAGCAGTTCTTC
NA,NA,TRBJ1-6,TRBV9,CASSVGGYSPLHF,TGTGCCAGCAGCGTAGGGGGCTATTCACCCCTCCACTTT
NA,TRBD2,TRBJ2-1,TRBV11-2,CASSLVLAGGPYNEQFF,TGTGCCAGCAGCTTAGTTTTAGCGGGAGGGCCGTACAATGAGCAGTTCTTC
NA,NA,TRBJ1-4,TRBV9,CASSSGLTTNEKLFF,TGTGCCAGCAGCTCAGGGTTGACGACTAATGAAAAACTGTTTTTT
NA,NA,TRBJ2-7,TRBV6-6,CASSTIDRSYEQYF,TGTGCCAGCAGTACCATCGACAGGAGCTACGAGCAGTACTTC
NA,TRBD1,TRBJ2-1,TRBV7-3,CASSQTGVATYNEQFF,TGTGCCAGCAGCCAAACAGGGGTAGCTACTTACAATGAGCAGTTCTTC
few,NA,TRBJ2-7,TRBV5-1,CASSLDQGHYEQYF,TGCGCCAGCAGCTTGGATCAGGGACACTACGAGCAGTACTTC
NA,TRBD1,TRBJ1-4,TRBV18,CASSRRDRGDEKLFF,TGTGCCAGCTCACGCCGGGACAGGGGGGACGAAAAACTGTTTTTT
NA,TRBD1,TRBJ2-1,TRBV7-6,CASSNPRQGLNEQFF,TGTGCCAGCAGCAATCCCCGACAGGGGCTCAATGAGCAGTTCTTC
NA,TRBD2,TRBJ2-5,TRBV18,CASSPPGGGGETQYF,TGTGCCAGCTCACCACCGGGCGGGGGAGGAGAGACCCAGTACTTC
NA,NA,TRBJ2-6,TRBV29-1,CSAQSSGANVLTF,TGCAGCGCACAGAGCTCTGGGGCCAACGTCCTGACTTTC
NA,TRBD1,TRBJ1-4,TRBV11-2,CASSLAGTGGEKLFF,TGTGCCAGCAGCTTAGCGGGAACAGGGGGTGAAAAACTGTTTTTT
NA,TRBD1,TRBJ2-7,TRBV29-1,CSVAGTGGSYEQYF,TGCAGCGTAGCCGGGACAGGGGGCTCCTACGAGCAGTACTTC
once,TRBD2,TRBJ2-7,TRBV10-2,CASGGLATYEQYF,TGCGCCAGCGGGGGACTAGCCACCTACGAGCAGTACTTC
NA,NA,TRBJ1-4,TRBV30,CAWSGGGSGGEKLFF,TGTGCCTGGAGTGGGGGAGGAAGTGGAGGGGAAAAACTGTTTTTT
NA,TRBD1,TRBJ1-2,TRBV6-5,CASSYRDRVTGYTF,TGTGCCAGCAGTTACCGGGACAGGGTAACTGGCTACACCTTC